A selection of T cell receptor beta chains follows, all from one sample in a study of blood T cell repertoires in COVID-19. Generated by immunoSEQ multiplex PCR, the TCRdb table keeps only in-frame clones and is missing some. The table includes 250,000 to 350,000 clones, around nine tenths detected once. The sample consisted of peripheral blood. Receptor source: a woman between 40 and 55 years old who had recovered from COVID-19. Each CDR3 is given with its conserved first and last residue. Fields, in order: J gene, V gene, clone size, D gene, CDR3 DNA, CDR3 protein. A D gene is named only where the DNA matches it firmly. Clone size appears in some rows only: once, few, many, or a class for an expanded clone.

j_call: TRBJ2-1
v_call: TRBV15
clone_size: .
d_call: .
cdr3_nt: TGTGCCACCAGCAGAGAGGGGAGGGGGTCCTACAATGAGCAGTTCTTC
cdr3_aa: CATSREGRGSYNEQFF

j_call: TRBJ2-6
v_call: TRBV5-1
clone_size: .
d_call: TRBD1
cdr3_nt: TGCGCCAGCAGCCATGGACAGGGGACTGCTGGGGCCAACGTCCTGACTTTC
cdr3_aa: CASSHGQGTAGANVLTF

j_call: TRBJ2-3
v_call: TRBV5-1
clone_size: .
d_call: TRBD2
cdr3_nt: TGCGCCAGCGTGGGCCCGGCGGCGGGAGCTGGAGATACGCAGTATTTT
cdr3_aa: CASVGPAAGAGDTQYF

j_call: TRBJ1-4
v_call: TRBV10-3
clone_size: .
d_call: TRBD1
cdr3_nt: TGTGCCATCAGTGTCCTAGGGCCTTCAGGGGGAAATGAAAAACTGTTTTTT
cdr3_aa: CAISVLGPSGGNEKLFF

j_call: TRBJ2-7
v_call: TRBV5-4
clone_size: .
d_call: TRBD2
cdr3_nt: TGTGCCAGCAGCTTAGCGGGGGAGGGGTACGAGCAGTACTTC
cdr3_aa: CASSLAGEGYEQYF

j_call: TRBJ1-2
v_call: TRBV18
clone_size: .
d_call: TRBD1
cdr3_nt: TGTGCCAGCTCACCCCCCGGGACAGGTCTTCCCTATGGCTACACCTTC
cdr3_aa: CASSPPGTGLPYGYTF

j_call: TRBJ1-1
v_call: TRBV3-1/TRBV3-2
clone_size: once
d_call: .
cdr3_nt: TGTGCCAGCAGCCAACACGCCGGGGGGGACACTGAAGCTTTCTTT
cdr3_aa: CASSQHAGGDTEAFF

j_call: TRBJ1-5
v_call: TRBV28
clone_size: .
d_call: .
cdr3_nt: TGTGCCAGCAGTCCGCCGAATCACGGTCAGCCCCAGCATTTT
cdr3_aa: CASSPPNHGQPQHF

j_call: TRBJ2-3
v_call: TRBV29-1
clone_size: .
d_call: .
cdr3_nt: TGCAGCGTGCGGGGTTCGAGCACAGATACGCAGTATTTT
cdr3_aa: CSVRGSSTDTQYF

j_call: TRBJ1-3
v_call: TRBV4-1
clone_size: .
d_call: .
cdr3_nt: TGCGCCAGCAGCCAAGATCTGGGACACGGAAACACCATATATTTT
cdr3_aa: CASSQDLGHGNTIYF

j_call: TRBJ1-5
v_call: TRBV2
clone_size: many
d_call: .
cdr3_nt: TGTGCCAGCAGTGACAGACACAATAGCAATCAGCCCCAGCATTTT
cdr3_aa: CASSDRHNSNQPQHF

j_call: TRBJ2-3
v_call: TRBV10-3
clone_size: .
d_call: TRBD1
cdr3_nt: TGTGCCGTACTGGGACAGGGCACAGATACGCAGTATTTT
cdr3_aa: CAVLGQGTDTQYF

j_call: TRBJ2-3
v_call: TRBV7-6
clone_size: few
d_call: .
cdr3_nt: TGTGCCAGCAGCCGAGTACAGGAAACAGATACGCAGTATTTT
cdr3_aa: CASSRVQETDTQYF

j_call: TRBJ1-2
v_call: TRBV18
clone_size: once
d_call: TRBD1
cdr3_nt: TGTGCCAGCTCACCGACCGGGACAGGGGTTTATGGCTACACCTTC
cdr3_aa: CASSPTGTGVYGYTF

j_call: TRBJ2-2
v_call: TRBV10-3
clone_size: once
d_call: TRBD2
cdr3_nt: TGTGCCATCAGTAAGCGGGAGGACGCCACCGGGGAGCTGTTTTTT
cdr3_aa: CAISKREDATGELFF

j_call: TRBJ2-1
v_call: TRBV19
clone_size: .
d_call: TRBD2
cdr3_nt: TGTGCCAGTAGTATTGGGAGGGGACTTGGATACAATGAGCAGTTCTTC
cdr3_aa: CASSIGRGLGYNEQFF

j_call: TRBJ1-4
v_call: TRBV2
clone_size: .
d_call: .
cdr3_nt: TGTGCCAGCACCAGAGAGGCCGTTTTGGGTGAAAAACTGTTTTTT
cdr3_aa: CASTREAVLGEKLFF

j_call: TRBJ2-1
v_call: TRBV19
clone_size: .
d_call: TRBD1
cdr3_nt: TGTGCCAGTAGTATAGGGTGGGGACAGGGACATGAGCAGTTCTTC
cdr3_aa: CASSIGWGQGHEQFF

j_call: TRBJ2-3
v_call: TRBV7-8
clone_size: .
d_call: .
cdr3_nt: TGTGCCAGCAGCCCCGGGATGGGCACAGATACGCAGTATTTT
cdr3_aa: CASSPGMGTDTQYF

j_call: TRBJ2-3
v_call: TRBV10-3
clone_size: .
d_call: TRBD2
cdr3_nt: TGTGCCACCTCGGGACTAGTAGGCCCAGATACGCAGTATTTT
cdr3_aa: CATSGLVGPDTQYF

j_call: TRBJ2-6
v_call: TRBV5-5
clone_size: .
d_call: TRBD1
cdr3_nt: TGTGCCAGCAGCGCCCGGACAGGGGCTGGGGCCAACGTCCTGACTTTC
cdr3_aa: CASSARTGAGANVLTF

j_call: TRBJ1-2
v_call: TRBV28
clone_size: once
d_call: .
cdr3_nt: TGTGCCAGCAGTCCGTCTTCAGTCGGAGGTTACTATGGCTACACCTTC
cdr3_aa: CASSPSSVGGYYGYTF

j_call: TRBJ1-6
v_call: TRBV24-1
clone_size: .
d_call: .
cdr3_nt: TGTGCCACCAGTGATTTGGTGGGCCTCTGTAAAGTTTCCTATAATTCACCCCTCCACTTT
cdr3_aa: CATSDLVGLCKVSYNSPLHF

j_call: TRBJ1-1
v_call: TRBV28
clone_size: .
d_call: TRBD1
cdr3_nt: TGTGCCAGCAGCCGTGGGACAGGGAATTCGGACACTGAAGCTTTCTTT
cdr3_aa: CASSRGTGNSDTEAFF

j_call: TRBJ2-3
v_call: TRBV28
clone_size: .
d_call: TRBD2
cdr3_nt: TGTGCCAGCAGTTTAGGGAGCGGGACTTTGGCAGATACGCAGTATTTT
cdr3_aa: CASSLGSGTLADTQYF